The rows below give T cell receptor beta chains drawn from one sample of a study of CD8 T cells in Susac syndrome. MiXCR, run by TCRdb on the immunoSEQ multiplex PCR reads, gives a single entry per CDR3 protein. The profile shows about 150,000 distinct CDR3 sequences, about 95% of them singletons. Sequenced input: CD8+ T cells from PBMCs. Every receptor here comes from a human donor with multiple sclerosis. Both conserved end residues are part of each CDR3. Each record gives: CDR3 protein, CDR3 DNA, V gene, J gene, clone size, CDR3 length, D gene. D genes are given only for firm matches. Not all rows give a size; the values are once, few, many and, for expanded clones, a class.

cdr3_aa: CASSGRETQYF
cdr3_nt: TGTGCCAGCAGTGGGCGAGAGACCCAGTACTTC
v_call: TRBV2
j_call: TRBJ2-5
clone_size: few
cdr3_length: 11
d_call: NA

cdr3_aa: CASHPGPIEPGYGYTF
cdr3_nt: TGTGCCAGCCACCCAGGCCCAATAGAGCCAGGCTATGGCTACACCTTC
v_call: TRBV12-3/TRBV12-4
j_call: TRBJ1-2
clone_size: NA
cdr3_length: 16
d_call: NA

cdr3_aa: CASSVEGRGEYGYTF
cdr3_nt: TGTGCCAGCAGCGTAGAGGGGCGAGGGGAATATGGCTACACCTTC
v_call: TRBV9
j_call: TRBJ1-2
clone_size: NA
cdr3_length: 15
d_call: NA

cdr3_aa: CASSPRGTSGGPTSTDTQYF
cdr3_nt: TGTGCCAGCAGCCCACGAGGGACTAGCGGGGGCCCTACTTCCACAGATACGCAGTATTTT
v_call: TRBV11-1
j_call: TRBJ2-3
clone_size: NA
cdr3_length: 20
d_call: TRBD2

cdr3_aa: CASTDRTSGGTDTQYF
cdr3_nt: TGTGCCAGCACCGATCGGACTAGCGGGGGCACAGATACGCAGTATTTT
v_call: TRBV2
j_call: TRBJ2-3
clone_size: NA
cdr3_length: 16
d_call: TRBD2

cdr3_aa: CASSAGTHEQYF
cdr3_nt: TGTGCCAGCAGCGCTGGGACACACGAGCAGTACTTC
v_call: TRBV9
j_call: TRBJ2-7
clone_size: NA
cdr3_length: 12
d_call: NA

cdr3_aa: CASIGGLADTQYF
cdr3_nt: TGTGCCAGCATAGGGGGGCTGGCAGATACGCAGTATTTT
v_call: TRBV12-3/TRBV12-4
j_call: TRBJ2-3
clone_size: NA
cdr3_length: 13
d_call: NA

cdr3_aa: CASSLVEPGLQFF
cdr3_nt: TGCGCCAGCAGCTTGGTGGAACCCGGCCTACAGTTCTTC
v_call: TRBV5-1
j_call: TRBJ2-1
clone_size: NA
cdr3_length: 13
d_call: NA

cdr3_aa: CASRGRGGSYEQYF
cdr3_nt: TGTGCCAGCAGAGGAAGGGGAGGCTCCTACGAGCAGTACTTC
v_call: TRBV7-8
j_call: TRBJ2-7
clone_size: NA
cdr3_length: 14
d_call: NA

cdr3_aa: CASSPRGTGANVLTF
cdr3_nt: TGTGCCAGCAGTCCCCGGGGAACTGGGGCCAACGTCCTGACTTTC
v_call: TRBV6-5
j_call: TRBJ2-6
clone_size: NA
cdr3_length: 15
d_call: NA

cdr3_aa: CASRTGHSNQPQHF
cdr3_nt: TGTGCCAGCAGGACAGGGCATAGCAATCAGCCCCAGCATTTT
v_call: TRBV21-1
j_call: TRBJ1-5
clone_size: NA
cdr3_length: 14
d_call: NA

cdr3_aa: CASSLNTANYGYTF
cdr3_nt: TGCGCCAGCAGCCTTAATACCGCTAACTATGGCTACACCTTC
v_call: TRBV4-1
j_call: TRBJ1-2
clone_size: NA
cdr3_length: 14
d_call: NA

cdr3_aa: CSALERFAVALNEQFF
cdr3_nt: TGCAGTGCTCTGGAGCGGTTTGCGGTGGCACTCAATGAGCAGTTCTTC
v_call: TRBV20-1
j_call: TRBJ2-1
clone_size: NA
cdr3_length: 16
d_call: NA

cdr3_aa: CASKGGRQDEQYF
cdr3_nt: TGTGCCAGCAAAGGAGGGCGTCAGGACGAGCAGTACTTC
v_call: TRBV7-9
j_call: TRBJ2-7
clone_size: once
cdr3_length: 13
d_call: NA

cdr3_aa: CASSLGQSYEQYF
cdr3_nt: TGTGCCAGCAGCCTGGGACAGTCCTACGAGCAGTACTTC
v_call: TRBV5-6
j_call: TRBJ2-7
clone_size: few
cdr3_length: 13
d_call: TRBD1

cdr3_aa: CSAPGGQGKGYTF
cdr3_nt: TGCAGTGCCCCAGGTGGGCAGGGGAAAGGCTACACCTTC
v_call: TRBV20-1
j_call: TRBJ1-2
clone_size: NA
cdr3_length: 13
d_call: NA

cdr3_aa: CASSDGQGYEQYF
cdr3_nt: TGTGCCAGCAGCGACGGACAGGGCTACGAGCAGTACTTC
v_call: TRBV7-6
j_call: TRBJ2-7
clone_size: NA
cdr3_length: 13
d_call: TRBD1

cdr3_aa: CSVVQGAGGYTF
cdr3_nt: TGCAGCGTTGTGCAGGGGGCAGGTGGCTACACCTTC
v_call: TRBV29-1
j_call: TRBJ1-2
clone_size: NA
cdr3_length: 12
d_call: TRBD1

cdr3_aa: CSVGTTDRLSSYEQYF
cdr3_nt: TGCAGCGTGGGTACTACTGACAGGCTCAGCTCCTACGAGCAGTACTTC
v_call: TRBV29-1
j_call: TRBJ2-7
clone_size: NA
cdr3_length: 16
d_call: NA

cdr3_aa: CSARDLVLAGSTSTDTQYF
cdr3_nt: TGCAGTGCTAGAGATCTGGTTCTAGCGGGGAGTACTAGCACAGATACGCAGTATTTT
v_call: TRBV20-1
j_call: TRBJ2-3
clone_size: NA
cdr3_length: 19
d_call: TRBD2

cdr3_aa: CATSNGQGENIQYF
cdr3_nt: TGTGCCACCAGTAACGGACAGGGCGAAAACATTCAGTACTTC
v_call: TRBV24-1
j_call: TRBJ2-4
clone_size: NA
cdr3_length: 14
d_call: TRBD1

cdr3_aa: CASSVGDNTEAFF
cdr3_nt: TGTGCCAGCAGCGTAGGGGACAACACTGAAGCTTTCTTT
v_call: TRBV9
j_call: TRBJ1-1
clone_size: NA
cdr3_length: 13
d_call: NA

cdr3_aa: CASRLAGDYNEQFF
cdr3_nt: TGTGCCAGCAGGTTAGCGGGGGACTACAATGAGCAGTTCTTC
v_call: TRBV6-5
j_call: TRBJ2-1
clone_size: once
cdr3_length: 14
d_call: TRBD2

cdr3_aa: CASSVEDTQYTDTQYF
cdr3_nt: TGTGCCAGCAGCGTAGAGGACACTCAATACACAGATACGCAGTATTTT
v_call: TRBV9
j_call: TRBJ2-3
clone_size: NA
cdr3_length: 16
d_call: NA

cdr3_aa: CASSQGVMNTEAFF
cdr3_nt: TGTGCCAGCAGTCAGGGTGTGATGAACACTGAAGCTTTCTTT
v_call: TRBV27
j_call: TRBJ1-1
clone_size: NA
cdr3_length: 14
d_call: NA

cdr3_aa: CASSPRPGGNEQFF
cdr3_nt: TGTGCCAGCAGCCCGAGACCGGGTGGGAATGAGCAGTTCTTC
v_call: TRBV9
j_call: TRBJ2-1
clone_size: NA
cdr3_length: 14
d_call: NA

cdr3_aa: CSVEHSQGGRTEAFF
cdr3_nt: TGCAGCGTTGAACACTCCCAAGGGGGCCGGACTGAAGCTTTCTTT
v_call: TRBV29-1
j_call: TRBJ1-1
clone_size: NA
cdr3_length: 15
d_call: TRBD1

cdr3_aa: CASSPRRAGGLHEQYF
cdr3_nt: TGTGCCAGCAGCCCTAGGAGGGCAGGGGGCCTCCACGAGCAGTACTTC
v_call: TRBV9
j_call: TRBJ2-7
clone_size: once
cdr3_length: 16
d_call: TRBD1

cdr3_aa: CASSHPGVWEQYF
cdr3_nt: TGTGCCAGCAGTCACCCGGGGGTTTGGGAGCAGTACTTC
v_call: TRBV7-9
j_call: TRBJ2-7
clone_size: NA
cdr3_length: 13
d_call: NA

cdr3_aa: CASSLMGLEAFF
cdr3_nt: TGTGCCAGCAGCTTAATGGGGCTTGAAGCTTTCTTT
v_call: TRBV13
j_call: TRBJ1-1
clone_size: NA
cdr3_length: 12
d_call: NA

cdr3_aa: CASSLAGGNYEQYF
cdr3_nt: TGTGCCAGCAGCCTAGCGGGGGGGAACTACGAGCAGTACTTC
v_call: TRBV3-1
j_call: TRBJ2-7
clone_size: NA
cdr3_length: 14
d_call: TRBD2

cdr3_aa: CASDPGTSYEQYF
cdr3_nt: TGTGCCAGCGATCCTGGTACCTCCTACGAGCAGTACTTC
v_call: TRBV7-9
j_call: TRBJ2-7
clone_size: NA
cdr3_length: 13
d_call: NA

cdr3_aa: CASSLVLAGIYEQYF
cdr3_nt: TGTGCCAGCAGCTTAGTTTTAGCGGGGATCTACGAGCAGTACTTC
v_call: TRBV7-9
j_call: TRBJ2-7
clone_size: NA
cdr3_length: 15
d_call: TRBD2

cdr3_aa: CASSIDQTEAFF
cdr3_nt: TGTGCCAGTAGTATAGACCAGACTGAAGCTTTCTTT
v_call: TRBV19
j_call: TRBJ1-1
clone_size: NA
cdr3_length: 12
d_call: NA

cdr3_aa: CSANPTSGGRDEQFF
cdr3_nt: TGCAGTGCCAACCCGACTAGCGGGGGGAGGGATGAGCAGTTCTTC
v_call: TRBV20-1
j_call: TRBJ2-1
clone_size: NA
cdr3_length: 15
d_call: TRBD2

cdr3_aa: CSAPRRRQANEKLFF
cdr3_nt: TGCAGTGCTCCCCGGAGGCGCCAAGCTAATGAAAAACTGTTTTTT
v_call: TRBV20-1
j_call: TRBJ1-4
clone_size: NA
cdr3_length: 15
d_call: NA

cdr3_aa: CASSFLANEQYF
cdr3_nt: TGTGCCAGCAGCTTTTTGGCCAACGAGCAGTACTTC
v_call: TRBV7-2
j_call: TRBJ2-7
clone_size: NA
cdr3_length: 12
d_call: NA

cdr3_aa: CASSVETRTGDTDTQYF
cdr3_nt: TGTGCCAGCAGCGTCGAAACCCGGACAGGGGACACAGATACGCAGTATTTT
v_call: TRBV9
j_call: TRBJ2-3
clone_size: NA
cdr3_length: 17
d_call: TRBD1

cdr3_aa: CASKPQGGSGQETQYF
cdr3_nt: TGTGCCAGCAAGCCCCAGGGGGGTTCAGGCCAAGAGACCCAGTACTTC
v_call: TRBV7-9
j_call: TRBJ2-5
clone_size: NA
cdr3_length: 16
d_call: NA

cdr3_aa: CASSWTGRYGYTF
cdr3_nt: TGTGCCAGCAGCTGGACAGGGCGCTATGGCTACACCTTC
v_call: TRBV7-6
j_call: TRBJ1-2
clone_size: NA
cdr3_length: 13
d_call: TRBD1

cdr3_aa: CASSQEMRVNTEAFF
cdr3_nt: TGCGCCAGCAGCCAAGAAATGCGGGTGAACACTGAAGCTTTCTTT
v_call: TRBV4-1
j_call: TRBJ1-1
clone_size: NA
cdr3_length: 15
d_call: NA

cdr3_aa: CASSLSGGIFNEQFF
cdr3_nt: TGTGCCAGCAGTTTATCGGGTGGGATTTTCAATGAGCAGTTCTTC
v_call: TRBV27
j_call: TRBJ2-1
clone_size: NA
cdr3_length: 15
d_call: NA

cdr3_aa: CASSRPGTAVYEQYF
cdr3_nt: TGTGCCAGCAGCCGACCCGGGACAGCCGTCTACGAGCAGTACTTC
v_call: TRBV3-1
j_call: TRBJ2-7
clone_size: NA
cdr3_length: 15
d_call: TRBD1

cdr3_aa: CASSSVHNEQFF
cdr3_nt: TGTGCCAGCAGTTCCGTACACAATGAGCAGTTCTTC
v_call: TRBV12-3/TRBV12-4
j_call: TRBJ2-1
clone_size: NA
cdr3_length: 12
d_call: NA

cdr3_aa: CSASNRADQPQHF
cdr3_nt: TGCAGTGCTAGCAACAGAGCTGATCAGCCCCAGCATTTT
v_call: TRBV20-1
j_call: TRBJ1-5
clone_size: NA
cdr3_length: 13
d_call: NA

cdr3_aa: CSGQMWGLGGETQYF
cdr3_nt: TGCAGCGGCCAGATGTGGGGCTTAGGTGGAGAGACCCAGTACTTC
v_call: TRBV29-1
j_call: TRBJ2-5
clone_size: NA
cdr3_length: 15
d_call: NA

cdr3_aa: CASSGESGGAADTQYF
cdr3_nt: TGTGCCAGCAGCGGAGAGAGCGGGGGGGCTGCAGATACGCAGTATTTT
v_call: TRBV9
j_call: TRBJ2-3
clone_size: NA
cdr3_length: 16
d_call: TRBD2

cdr3_aa: CASSRQTGAAETQYF
cdr3_nt: TGTGCCAGCAGCCGCCAGACAGGGGCAGCGGAGACCCAGTACTTC
v_call: TRBV3-1
j_call: TRBJ2-5
clone_size: NA
cdr3_length: 15
d_call: TRBD1

cdr3_aa: CASSPGTVHEQYF
cdr3_nt: TGTGCCAGCAGTCCCGGGACAGTGCACGAGCAGTACTTC
v_call: TRBV27
j_call: TRBJ2-7
clone_size: NA
cdr3_length: 13
d_call: TRBD1

cdr3_aa: CASSSSFYSDTQYF
cdr3_nt: TGTGCCAGCAGTTCGTCGTTCTACTCAGATACGCAGTATTTT
v_call: TRBV27
j_call: TRBJ2-3
clone_size: NA
cdr3_length: 14
d_call: NA